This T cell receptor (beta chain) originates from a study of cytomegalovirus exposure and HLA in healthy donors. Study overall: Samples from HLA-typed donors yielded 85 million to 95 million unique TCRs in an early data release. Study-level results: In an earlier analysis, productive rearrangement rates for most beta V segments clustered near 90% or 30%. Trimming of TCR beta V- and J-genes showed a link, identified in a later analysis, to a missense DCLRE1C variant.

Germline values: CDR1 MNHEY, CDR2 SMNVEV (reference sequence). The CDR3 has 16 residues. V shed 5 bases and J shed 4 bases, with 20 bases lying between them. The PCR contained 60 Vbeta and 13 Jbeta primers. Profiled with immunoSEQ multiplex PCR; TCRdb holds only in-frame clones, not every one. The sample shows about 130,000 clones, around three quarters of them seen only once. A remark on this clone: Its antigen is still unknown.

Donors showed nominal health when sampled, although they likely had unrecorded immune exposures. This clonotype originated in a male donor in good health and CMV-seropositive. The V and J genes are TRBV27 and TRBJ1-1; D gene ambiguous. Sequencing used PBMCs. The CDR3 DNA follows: TGTGCCAGCAGTCCGACTTTTAGGAGACTTACCACTGAAGCTTTCTTT. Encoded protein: CASSPTFRRLTTEAFF.